This T cell receptor beta chain was sequenced for a study of shared clonotypes between healthy human individuals. Study results and caveats: A limitation of the genetic and exposure-history diversity represented arose from few donors. Specimens sampled were limited to blood, with tissue repertoires likely differing.

Turning to this clone: Its antigen is unknown.

Data came from immunoSEQ multiplex PCR; TCRdb stores just in-frame clones and leaves some out. The profile shows about 980,000 clones, 76% of them singletons. Germline V gene sequence: CDR1 SEHNR, CDR2 FQNEAQ (reference sequence). Trimming pared 3 bases from V and 5 bases from J, leaving 16 bases between. The CDR3 is 15 amino acids. The sample was memory CD4+ T cells sorted from blood. This sample's subset: CD45RA-negative fraction. This TCR was recovered from a man between 18 and 35 years old in good health. This chain uses TRBV7-9 with TRBJ2-5; D may be TRBD2 (7 bases). The chain's CDR3 is CASSFPGGQRETQYF. CDR3 bases: TGTGCCAGCAGCTTCCCCGGGGGGCAGCGGGAGACCCAGTACTTC.